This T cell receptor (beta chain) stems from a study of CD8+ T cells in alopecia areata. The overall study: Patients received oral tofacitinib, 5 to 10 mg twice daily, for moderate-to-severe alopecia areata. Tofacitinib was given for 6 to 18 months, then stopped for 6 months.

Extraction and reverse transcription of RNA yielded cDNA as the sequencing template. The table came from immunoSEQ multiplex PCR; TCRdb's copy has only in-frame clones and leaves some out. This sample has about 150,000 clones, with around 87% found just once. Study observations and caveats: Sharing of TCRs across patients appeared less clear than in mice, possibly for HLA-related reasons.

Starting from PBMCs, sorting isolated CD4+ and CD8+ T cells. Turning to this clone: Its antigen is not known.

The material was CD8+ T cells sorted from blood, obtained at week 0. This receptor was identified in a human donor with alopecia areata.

The CDR3 coding sequence is TGCGCCAGCACCCGAGGGGATGAGCAGTTCTTC. As protein: CASTRGDEQFF. This chain links TRBV10-2 with TRBJ2-1, with D possibly being TRBD1 or TRBD2 (5 bases each). Germline CDR1 and CDR2: WSHSY and SAAADI. The CDR3 covers 11 residues. V was cut by 7 bases and J by 8 bases, with 9 bases left in between.